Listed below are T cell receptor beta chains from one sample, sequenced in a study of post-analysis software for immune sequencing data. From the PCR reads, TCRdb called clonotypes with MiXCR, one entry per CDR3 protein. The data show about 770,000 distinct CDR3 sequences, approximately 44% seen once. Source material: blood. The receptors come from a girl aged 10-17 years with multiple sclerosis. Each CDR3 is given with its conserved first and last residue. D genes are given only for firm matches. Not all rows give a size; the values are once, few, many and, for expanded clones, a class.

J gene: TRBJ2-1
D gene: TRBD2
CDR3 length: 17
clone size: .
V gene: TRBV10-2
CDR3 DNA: TGCGCCAGCTTGTATGGGGGGGCTAGCGGGAGGTGGAATGAGCAGTTCTTC
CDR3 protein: CASLYGGASGRWNEQFF

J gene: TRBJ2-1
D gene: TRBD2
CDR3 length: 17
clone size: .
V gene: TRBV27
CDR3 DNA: TGTGCCAGTAGAATCTTTAGAACGGGAGGACTGAACAATGAGCAGTTCTTC
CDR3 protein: CASRIFRTGGLNNEQFF

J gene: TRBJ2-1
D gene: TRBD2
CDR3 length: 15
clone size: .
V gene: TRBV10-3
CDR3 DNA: TGTGCCATCAGTACGACTAGCGGAGCGGGTAATGAGCAGTTCTTC
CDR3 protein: CAISTTSGAGNEQFF

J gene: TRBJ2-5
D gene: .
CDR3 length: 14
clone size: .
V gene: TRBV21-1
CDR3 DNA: TGTGCCAGCAGCAAAGGGGGGAGACAAGAGACCCAGTACTTC
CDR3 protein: CASSKGGRQETQYF

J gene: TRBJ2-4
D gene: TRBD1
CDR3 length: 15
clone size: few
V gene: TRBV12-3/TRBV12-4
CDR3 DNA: TGTGCCAGCAGTCAGGGGGCGCCGGACAAAAACATTCAGTACTTC
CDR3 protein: CASSQGAPDKNIQYF

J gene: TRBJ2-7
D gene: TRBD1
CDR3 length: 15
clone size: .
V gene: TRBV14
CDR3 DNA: TGTGCCAGCAGCCAAGGGACAGGGGCATCCTACGAGCAGTACTTC
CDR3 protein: CASSQGTGASYEQYF

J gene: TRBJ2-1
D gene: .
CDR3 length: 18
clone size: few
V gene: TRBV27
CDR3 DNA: TGTGCCAGCAGTTTAGAGAGGGTAAATACACCATCCTACAATGAGCAGTTCTTC
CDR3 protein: CASSLERVNTPSYNEQFF

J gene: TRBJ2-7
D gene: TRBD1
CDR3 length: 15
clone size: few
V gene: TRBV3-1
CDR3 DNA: TGTGCCAGCAGCTCACGGACAGGAGGTTACTACGAGCAGTACTTC
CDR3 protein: CASSSRTGGYYEQYF

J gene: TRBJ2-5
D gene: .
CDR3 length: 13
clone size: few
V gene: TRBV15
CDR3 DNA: TGTGCCACCAGCAGGGCCCTGCAAGAGACCCAGTACTTC
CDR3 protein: CATSRALQETQYF

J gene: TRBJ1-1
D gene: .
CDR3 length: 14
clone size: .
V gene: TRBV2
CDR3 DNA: TGTGCCAGCAGATCCGGGAGGGGGTACACTGAAGCTTTCTTT
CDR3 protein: CASRSGRGYTEAFF

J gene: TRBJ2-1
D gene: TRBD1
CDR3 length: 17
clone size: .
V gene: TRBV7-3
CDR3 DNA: TGTGCCAGCAGCCTACTAAAGGGACAGGGGACCTACAATGAGCAGTTCTTC
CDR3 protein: CASSLLKGQGTYNEQFF

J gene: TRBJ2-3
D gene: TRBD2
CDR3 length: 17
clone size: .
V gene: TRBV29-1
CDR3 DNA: TGCAGCGTTGACACCTTAGGGCTAGCGGGTACCACAGATACGCGGTATTTT
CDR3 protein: CSVDTLGLAGTTDTRYF

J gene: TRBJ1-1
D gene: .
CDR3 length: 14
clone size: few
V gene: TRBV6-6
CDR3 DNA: TGTGCCAGCAGCCCGCCCCGGGGCCCCACTGAAGCTTTCTTT
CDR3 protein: CASSPPRGPTEAFF

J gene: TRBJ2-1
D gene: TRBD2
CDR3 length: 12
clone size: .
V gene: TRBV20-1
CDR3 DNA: TGCAGTGCTAGCGGGAGGGCCCCCGCGCAGTTCTTC
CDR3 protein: CSASGRAPAQFF

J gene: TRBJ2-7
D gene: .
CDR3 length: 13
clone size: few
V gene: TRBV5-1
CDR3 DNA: TGCGCCAGCAGCTTGGATGACGGACTCGAGCAGTACTTC
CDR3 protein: CASSLDDGLEQYF

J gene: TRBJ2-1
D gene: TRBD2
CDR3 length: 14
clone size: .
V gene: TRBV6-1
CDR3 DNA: TGTGCCAGCAGTGCCCCTCGGGAGGACGGTGAGCAGTTCTTC
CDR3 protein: CASSAPREDGEQFF

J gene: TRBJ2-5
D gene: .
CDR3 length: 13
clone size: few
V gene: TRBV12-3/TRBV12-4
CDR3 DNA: TGTGCCAGCAGACAAGGGACCCAAGAGACCCAGTACTTC
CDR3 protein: CASRQGTQETQYF

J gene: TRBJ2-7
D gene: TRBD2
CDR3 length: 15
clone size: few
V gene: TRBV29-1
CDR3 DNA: TGCAGCGTTGAAGGAGGTAGCGGGGAGCTCTACGAGCAGTACTTC
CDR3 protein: CSVEGGSGELYEQYF

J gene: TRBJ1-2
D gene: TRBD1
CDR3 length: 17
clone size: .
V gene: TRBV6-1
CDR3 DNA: TGTGCCAGCAGTGACGACCTAGGACAGGGTGCGGTGGCTGGCTACACCTTC
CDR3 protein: CASSDDLGQGAVAGYTF

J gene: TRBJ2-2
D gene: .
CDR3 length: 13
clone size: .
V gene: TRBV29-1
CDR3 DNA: TGCAGCGCAAACAGGGCTGGGACCGGGGAGCTGTTTTTT
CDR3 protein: CSANRAGTGELFF

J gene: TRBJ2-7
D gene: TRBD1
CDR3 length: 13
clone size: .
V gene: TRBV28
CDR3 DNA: TGTGCCAGCAGTACGGACAGGGCCGACGAGCAGTACTTC
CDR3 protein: CASSTDRADEQYF

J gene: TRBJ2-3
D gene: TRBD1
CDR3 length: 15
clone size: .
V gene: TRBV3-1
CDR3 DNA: TGTGCCAGCAGCCGACAGGGGGGGGGCCCAGATACGCAGTATTTT
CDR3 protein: CASSRQGGGPDTQYF

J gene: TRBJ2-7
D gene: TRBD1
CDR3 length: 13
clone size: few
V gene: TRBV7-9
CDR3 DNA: TGTGCCAGCAGCTTCCGGACAGGGGACGAGCAGTACTTC
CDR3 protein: CASSFRTGDEQYF

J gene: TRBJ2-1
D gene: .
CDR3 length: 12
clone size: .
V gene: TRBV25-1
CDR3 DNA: TGTGCCAGCAGTGAGCAGGGGAATGAGCAGTTCTTC
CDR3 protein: CASSEQGNEQFF

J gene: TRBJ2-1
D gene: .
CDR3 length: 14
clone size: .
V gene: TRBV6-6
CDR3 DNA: TGTGCCAGCAGTTACTCGGATCGGGCGCAAGAGCAGTTCTTC
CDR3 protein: CASSYSDRAQEQFF

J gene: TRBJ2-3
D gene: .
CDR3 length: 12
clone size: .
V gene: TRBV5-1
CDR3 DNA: TGTGCCAGCAGCTTATTCCCAGATACGCAGTATTTT
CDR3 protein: CASSLFPDTQYF